This paragraph covers one TCR beta chain sequence. The sample comes from a study of T-cell memory formation after mild COVID-19. With 4 bases removed from V and 5 bases from J, the gap between germline ends came to 11 bases. From germline, CDR1 is KGHSH and CDR2 LQKENI. The CDR3 extends over 13 amino acids. MiXCR, run by TCRdb on the 5' RACE reads, gives a single entry per CDR3 protein. The data hold roughly 380,000 distinct CDR3 sequences, with around 27% observed a single time. Sequenced: PBMCs or a T cell subset sorted from them (not recorded which). The rearrangement links TRBV18 to TRBJ1-1; D perhaps matches TRBD1 (5 bases). This TCR was sampled from an adult woman who had mild COVID-19 (a few samples of this study predate the infection). Cell type and time point are not known. CDR3 nucleotides: TGTGCCAGCTCACGAAAAGAGGGGACTGAAGCTTTCTTT. It is translated as CASSRKEGTEAFF.